One sample yielded the 27 T cell receptor beta chains listed below, sequenced in a study of T-cell reconstitution after alpha-beta-depleted transplantation in children. Unique molecular identifiers were incorporated into the prepared TCRbeta library. TCRdb processed the PCR reads anew with MiXCR; each CDR3 protein has one entry. Found here are 800,000 to 1,000,000 distinct CDR3 sequences, about 31% of them singletons; the top ten hold about 28%. This specimen was PBMCs, mostly from graft donor cells, taken 360 days after TCRalphabeta/CD19-depleted stem cell transplant. Every receptor here comes from a boy in the first two years of life who had a stem cell transplant for SCID, so the T cells may come from the graft donor.

The DNA for the CDR3 is TGCGCCAGCAGCCCGCCGGGGGGAGGGACTGAAGCTTTCTTT. Translating gives CASSPPGGGTEAFF. The chain is built from TRBV5-1 and TRBJ1-1, with D possibly being TRBD1 (5 bases). CDR3 length: 14 residues. CDR1 and CDR2 from the germline V gene are SGHRS and YFSETQ. The V end lost 4 bases, the J end lost 5 bases, and 15 bases lay between the germline ends.

The rearrangement uses TRBV7-2 and TRBJ2-1; perhaps D is TRBD1 or TRBD2 (5 bases each). The CDR3 loop spans 14 amino acids. CDR1 and CDR2 from the germline V gene are SGHTA and FQGNSA. V lost 5 bases, J lost 16 bases, and 24 bases lay in between. CDR3 sequence (DNA): TGTGCCAGCAGCCCCGAGGGTTCGGGGACCCGAGTTTTCTTC. Translation: CASSPEGSGTRVFF.

This clonotype was detected a few times. The V call is TRBV28, the J call TRBJ2-7; 8 bases agree with TRBD1. Germline V gene sequence: CDR1 MDHEN, CDR2 SYDVKM. CDR3 length equals 15 residues. After removal of 6 bases from V and 1 base from J, the junction contained 8 bases not matched to a gene. Here the CDR3 DNA reads TGTGCCAGCAGCCGCTCCGGGACAGGATCCTACGAGCAGTACTTC. Its translation: CASSRSGTGSYEQYF.

A single count supports this clonotype. The chain links TRBV5-5 to TRBJ2-1, with D perhaps matching TRBD1 (8 bases). The CDR3 length is 17 residues. Germline V gene data show CDR1 as SGHKS and CDR2 as YYEKEE (reference sequence). Trimming removed 7 bases at V and 0 bases at J, with 20 bases between. CDR3 coding DNA: TGTGCCAGCCTGGGGAGGGGACAGGCGAGCTCCTACAATGAGCAGTTCTTC. This codes for CASLGRGQASSYNEQFF.

The rearrangement uses TRBV24-1 and TRBJ1-5; D is ambiguous. This CDR3 region has 13 residues. V gave up 9 bases and J gave up 1 base, with 9 bases separating them. Germline CDR1 KGHDR, CDR2 SFDVKD. This chain's CDR3 is CATDDLSNQPQHF. The CDR3 DNA reads TGTGCCACCGACGACCTAAGCAATCAGCCCCAGCATTTT.

This clonotype was observed a few times. This chain uses TRBV6-6 with TRBJ2-3; no reliable D call. The V gene's germline CDR1 is MNHNY and CDR2 SVGAGI (reference sequence). V gave up 6 bases and J gave up 9 bases, with 16 bases separating them. The CDR3 runs to 13 residues. The CDR3 nucleotides are TGTGCCAGCAGCCCGGCCCGGGTGGGGACGCAGTATTTT. This encodes CASSPARVGTQYF.

This clonotype has just a few counts. The chain has TRBV20-1 and TRBJ2-7, with TRBD1 matching 7 bases. From germline, CDR1 is DFQATT and CDR2 SNEGSKA (reference sequence). J was trimmed by 6 bases and V by 3 bases; bases with no gene match: 11. The CDR3 length is 14 residues. CDR3 DNA: TGCAGTGCTAGCTTCCTGGACAGGTCCCTCGAGCAGTACTTC. Translation gives CSASFLDRSLEQYF.

The chain carries TRBV20-1 and TRBJ1-1, with a tentative D call TRBD1 (6 bases). The V gene lost 5 bases and the J gene lost 3 bases, with 13 bases spanning the gap. Germline V gene sequence: CDR1 DFQATT, CDR2 SNEGSKA (reference sequence). The CDR3 loop spans 13 amino acids. The CDR3 DNA sequence: TGCAGTGCTGGGAACAGGGTGGACACTGAAGCTTTCTTT. This codes for CSAGNRVDTEAFF.

The gene calls are TRBV12-3 or TRBV12-4 and TRBJ2-7; no clear D. The CDR3 is 12 residues long. V was pared by 1 base and J by 6 bases, with 7 bases between. CDR3 coding DNA: TGTGCCAGCAGTTTAGGGGTTTCCGAGCAGTACTTC. This translates into CASSLGVSEQYF.

This clonotype was detected a few times. V and J are TRBV28 and TRBJ1-2; D is uncertain. The CDR3 spans 15 residues. Trimming shortened V by 6 bases and J by 6 bases, and 20 bases separated the two germline ends. Germline CDR1 MDHEN, CDR2 SYDVKM. The CDR3 region is CASSYSERYGDGYTF. The CDR3 DNA is TGTGCCAGCAGCTACTCCGAGAGGTACGGAGATGGCTACACCTTC.

This clonotype came up a few times. The chain has TRBV29-1 and TRBJ1-4; D is possibly TRBD1 (5 bases). Germline V gives CDR1 SQVTM, CDR2 ANQGSEA. This CDR3 is built from 11 residues. The CDR3 coding sequence is TGCAGTGTCCGGGACGGTGAAAAACTGTTTTTT. Protein: CSVRDGEKLFF.

In its sample, this clonotype was seen many times. The junction departs from germline at one end; a sequencing error may be responsible. CDR3 nucleotide sequence: TGTGCCAGCTCACCCCGGGACAGCTACAATGAGCAGTTCTTC. It is translated as CASSPRDSYNEQFF. The V gene is TRBV5-1, the J gene TRBJ2-1; 7 bases fit TRBD1. Germline CDR1 SGHRS, CDR2 YFSETQ. The CDR3 contains 14 residues.

This chain uses TRBV4-1 with TRBJ1-5; D call uncertain. Germline V gene lookup returns CDR1 MGHRA and CDR2 YSYEKL. V was cut by 0 bases and J by 0 bases, with 15 bases left in between. The CDR3 is 18 residues long. CDR3 DNA: TGCGCCAGCAGCCAAGATTTGGCCCGGGCGAATAGCAATCAGCCCCAGCATTTT. Translated, it gives CASSQDLARANSNQPQHF.

This clonotype has only a few counts. This chain joins TRBV4-2 and TRBJ2-5, with TRBD1 as a possible D gene (6 bases). The V gene lost 1 base and the J gene lost 5 bases, with 11 bases spanning the gap. CDR1 and CDR2 from the germline V gene are LGHNA and YNFKEQ. The CDR3 has 14 residues. The chain's CDR3 is CASSQVGGWETQYF. DNA of the CDR3: TGTGCCAGCAGCCAAGTTGGGGGCTGGGAGACCCAGTACTTC.

In this sample, this clonotype turned up a few times. This chain connects TRBV12-3 or TRBV12-4 to TRBJ2-5, with TRBD2 matching 12 bases. The CDR3 runs to 16 residues. The junction had 7 bases not matched to a gene; V was cut back by 3 bases and J by 5 bases. The CDR3 sequence is CASSFKAGTSGETQYF. CDR3 bases: TGTGCCAGCAGTTTTAAGGCGGGGACTAGCGGGGAGACCCAGTACTTC.

DNA of the CDR3: TGTGCCAGCAGTCCGCCCTGGGCAGGGTTACGCAATGAGCAGTTCTTC. This sequence encodes CASSPPWAGLRNEQFF. The chain combines TRBV28 with TRBJ2-1, with TRBD1 as a possible D gene (5 bases). CDR3 length equals 16 residues. Trimming stripped 5 bases from V and 6 bases from J, with 20 bases between. In germline, CDR1 is MDHEN, CDR2 SYDVKM.

The V call is TRBV10-3, the J call TRBJ2-5, with 7 nucleotides matching TRBD1. This CDR3 is 13 amino acids long. Germline values: CDR1 ENHRY, CDR2 SYGVKD. Trimming took 10 bases from V and 2 from J; bases not matched to a gene: 7. In DNA form, the CDR3 reads TGTGCCAGCGCCGGGACAGTGCAAGAGACCCAGTACTTC. This codes for CASAGTVQETQYF.

The chain combines TRBV29-1 with TRBJ1-1; the D is unclear. The CDR3 is 13 residues long. The germline gives CDR1 SQVTM, CDR2 ANQGSEA. V dropped 4 bases and J dropped 1 base, with 10 bases sitting between them. The CDR3 nucleotides read TGCAGCGTTGCCTTCCGGTCGAACACTGAAGCTTTCTTT. This gives the protein CSVAFRSNTEAFF.

J is TRBJ2-1 and V is TRBV9; D may match TRBD1 or TRBD2 (5 bases each). The germline CDR1 and CDR2 sequences are SGDLS and YYNGEE. V lost 0 bases, J lost 14 bases, and 15 bases lay in between. The CDR3 is made up of 13 amino acids. DNA of the CDR3: TGTGCCAGCAGCGTAGATGGGGGTCCTAGAGAGTTCTTC. Amino acid sequence: CASSVDGGPREFF.

This clonotype has just a few counts. The chain has TRBV10-3 and TRBJ2-1; D perhaps matches TRBD1 (6 bases). The V end was cut by 7 bases, the J end by 6 bases, with 13 bases between. The CDR3 has 13 residues. The germline V gene encodes CDR1 ENHRY and CDR2 SYGVKD. As DNA, the CDR3 is TGTGCCATCAAGGCAGGGGTAGGCAATGAGCAGTTCTTC. Translated: CAIKAGVGNEQFF.

The genes are TRBV12-3 or TRBV12-4 and TRBJ1-5; 7 bases match TRBD1. The CDR3 runs 14 residues. Germline trimming cut 6 bases from V and 6 bases from J; bases unmatched to any gene: 8. The CDR3 loop is CASRSTGVGQPQHF. The DNA of the CDR3 is TGTGCCAGCAGGTCTACAGGGGTGGGTCAGCCCCAGCATTTT.

This clonotype was seen more than once but under ten times. V and J are TRBV5-1 and TRBJ2-5; 11 positions agree with TRBD2. The germline CDR1 and CDR2 sequences are SGHRS and YFSETQ. CDR3 length equals 15 residues. V dropped 7 bases and J dropped 1; count of bases not matched to a gene: 6. The CDR3 loop reads CASGPSGGPQETQYF. DNA of the CDR3: TGCGCCAGCGGACCTAGCGGGGGGCCCCAAGAGACCCAGTACTTC.

The sample holds a few counts of this clonotype. The chain links TRBV28 to TRBJ2-7; TRBD1 might be the D (5 bases). The ends were cut back, 8 bases at V and 3 bases at J, with 14 bases in the middle. From germline, CDR1 is MDHEN and CDR2 SYDVKM. The CDR3 is 13 residues long. CDR3 in amino acids: CASSTPGHYEQYF. Here the CDR3 DNA reads TGTGCCAGCTCAACCCCCGGACACTACGAGCAGTACTTC. The complete variable domain, with remaining parts taken from reference TRBV28 and TRBJ2-7, reads DVKVTQSSRYLVKRTGEKVFLECVQDMDHENMFWYRQDPGLGLRLIYFSYDVKMKEKGDIPEGYSVSREKKERFSLILESASTNQTSMYLCASSTPGHYEQYFGPGTRLTVT.

This clonotype appeared a few times. This chain links TRBV20-1 with TRBJ1-1; 10 bases map to TRBD1. Germline V gives CDR1 DFQATT, CDR2 SNEGSKA (reference sequence). Trimming at V came to 6 bases and at J to 3 bases, leaving 10 bases not matched to a gene. This CDR3 has 15 residues. CDR3 region: CSAARDRGLDTEAFF. Written as DNA, the CDR3 is TGCAGTGCGGCCAGAGACAGGGGGCTGGACACTGAAGCTTTCTTT.

This clonotype has just a few counts. The rearrangement joins TRBV5-1 to TRBJ2-7; D might be TRBD1 (6 bases). Deletions cut 1 base from V and 5 bases from J, with 13 bases between. This CDR3 contains 14 residues. CDR1 SGHRS and CDR2 YFSETQ come from the germline V gene. CDR3 loop: CASSLQGLGNEQYF. CDR3 nucleotide sequence: TGCGCCAGCAGCTTGCAGGGGCTAGGGAACGAGCAGTACTTC.

The chain is built from TRBV5-1 and TRBJ2-7, with D tentatively TRBD1 (6 bases). Germline V gene data show CDR1 as SGHRS and CDR2 as YFSETQ. CDR3 length: 17 amino acids. Between the trimmed V and J ends, which lost 5 bases and 2 bases, there was a span of 23 bases. The CDR3 sequence is CASSYEGRTVYTYEQYF. CDR3 bases: TGCGCCAGCAGTTACGAAGGAAGGACAGTTTATACCTACGAGCAGTACTTC.

The chain links TRBV28 to TRBJ1-2, with D perhaps TRBD1 (6 bases). The CDR3 runs 13 residues. Between the trimmed V and J ends, which lost 3 bases and 6 bases, there was a span of 11 bases. The V gene's germline CDR1 is MDHEN and CDR2 SYDVKM. The CDR3 protein is CASSLRGADGYTF. CDR3 DNA sequence: TGTGCCAGCAGTTTGAGGGGGGCGGATGGCTACACCTTC.